This TCR beta chain was captured by sequencing in a study of early T cells in non-severe SARS-CoV-2 infection. In TCRdb, the 5' RACE reads were re-called with MiXCR into one record per CDR3 protein. The data hold 75,000 to 100,000 distinct CDR3 sequences, with approximately 15% observed a single time. The sample holds a few counts of this clonotype. Input material: whole blood. The clonotype was recovered from an adult who was a healthcare worker with PCR-confirmed SARS-CoV-2 infection or an uninfected control (not recorded which).

This CDR3 reads CASSLEGGPSSYEQYF. In DNA, the CDR3 is TGTGCCAGCAGCTTAGAAGGAGGTCCGAGCTCCTACGAGCAGTACTTC. The V call is TRBV7-9, the J call TRBJ2-7; TRBD2 is a possible D gene (5 bases). Germline lookup yields CDR1 SEHNR and CDR2 FQNEAQ (reference sequence). With 1 base removed from V and 0 bases from J, the gap between germline ends came to 13 bases. This CDR3 is built from 16 residues. Using reference TRBV7-9 and TRBJ2-7 for the parts outside the CDR3, the full variable domain is DTGVSQNPRHKITKRGQNVTFRCDPISEHNRLYWYRQTLGQGPEFLTYFQNEAQLEKSRLLSDRFSAERPKGSFSTLEIQRTEQGDSAMYLCASSLEGGPSSYEQYFGPGTRLTVT.